Here is one TCR beta chain with its context. This clonotype was observed at least ten times. Its binding antigen is unknown. No much larger clonotype is one base removed from it; base qualities were not supplied. Data came from an Illumina HiSeq 1500. The raw public reads went through TCRdb reprocessing: fastp at Q25, MiXCR clone calling, in-frame beta chains kept. A single entry per CDR3 protein holds the most common genes and DNA from its merged rows. For this sample there are approximately 71,000 distinct CDR3 sequences; over 3.5% appear just once. The leading ten clones occupy around a fifth of the sample. The data are from a study of T cell repertoires in cytomegalovirus infection (dated by TCRdb to the late 2010s). Regarding the research as a whole: The HLA type of each donor mattered for the analysis, because public TCR beta signatures pointed to carriage of CMV infection along with the matching HLA type. What the research found in general, with its limitations: In both this cohort and an independent approximately 370-donor cohort, the cumulative frequency of public TCR beta family members distinguished carriers of CMV infection plus the relevant HLA type. In the ex vivo response, HLA-C-restricted CMV-specific TCR beta clonotypes were dominant, and in two of eight donors the single most frequent clonotype came from this HLA-C-restricted group.

Reading from cysteine to phenylalanine, the CDR3 counts 14 amino acids. Left in the record is the CDR3 DNA by itself, 42 bases read in frame from the first base. The germline V gene (reference sequence) sets CDR1 to SEHNR and CDR2 to FQNEAQ. V is cut by 1 base and J by 4 bases, and the space between the germline ends is 9 bases. The chain employs TRBV7-9 and TRBJ2-3; the D gene lacks a confident call. The sequence was collected from a human donor in good health (CMV status not recorded). Some clones in this sample may be carry-over from other donors' samples. Sequencing used PBMCs. The DNA sequence follows: TGTGCCAGCAGCTTAGTTGGACGGCCAGATACGCAGTATTTT. It codes for CASSLVGRPDTQYF.